Below, 3 T cell receptor beta chains from the same sample are listed, as sequenced in a study of spatial heterogeneity in lung cancer. TCRdb itself ran the 5' RACE reads through MiXCR, one entry per CDR3 protein. The profile shows approximately 11,000 distinct CDR3 sequences, about 9.4% of them singletons. Time point indicated: blood at routine non-recurrence follow-up after resection. The input for sequencing was PBMCs, taken at follow-up. Receptors originate from a female donor with early-stage non-small cell lung cancer.

This clonotype was counted at least ten times. V is TRBV5-1 and J is TRBJ1-1; 11 nucleotides match TRBD1. This CDR3 has 15 residues. Germline V CDR1 and CDR2: SGHRS, YFSETQ. V gave up 3 bases and J gave up 5 bases; unmatched junction bases: 6. The CDR3 region has the DNA TGCGCCAGCAGCTGGACAGGGGGCAAGGGTACTGAAGCTTTCTTT. It translates to CASSWTGGKGTEAFF.

This clonotype was seen repeatedly, ten times or more. The rearrangement links TRBV7-9 to TRBJ2-1; 9 bases match TRBD2. This CDR3 has 15 amino acids. CDR1 and CDR2 (germline): SEHNR, FQNEAQ (reference sequence). The ends lost 2 bases at V and 8 bases at J; junction bases unmatched: 7. The CDR3 DNA reads TGTGCCAGCAGCTTACTAGCGGGGAGGATAGATGAGCAGTTCTTC. Translated, it gives CASSLLAGRIDEQFF.

With regard to this clonotype: A much larger clone is a single base away; this may be a read error. This rearrangement joins TRBV7-9 to TRBJ2-1; D is uncertain. This CDR3 has 17 amino acids. The germline CDR1 and CDR2 sequences are SEHNR and FQNEAQ (reference sequence). V was trimmed by 1 base and J by 6 bases, leaving 19 bases between them. In DNA form, the CDR3 reads TGTGCCAGCAGCTTAGTTTGGCAGCCGACTGCCTCCAATGAGCAGTTCTTC. Amino acids: CASSLVWQPTASNEQFF.